One and the same sample provided the 15 T cell receptor beta chains below, sequenced in a study of shared clonotypes between healthy human individuals. Generated by immunoSEQ multiplex PCR, the TCRdb table keeps only in-frame clones and is missing some. The data contain fewer than 600,000 clones, 79% of them singletons. The sequenced sample consisted of PBMCs. The receptor source for this set is a woman aged 40 to 55 in good health. Some clones in this sample may be carry-over from other donors' samples.

The chain uses TRBV7-2 and TRBJ2-3; a possible D gene is TRBD2 (5 bases). Germline V CDR1 and CDR2: SGHTA, FQGNSA. V was trimmed by 1 base and J by 2 bases, leaving 10 bases between them. This CDR3 is 15 amino acids long. For the CDR3, the DNA is TGTGCCAGCAGCTTAGGACTACCAAACACAGATACGCAGTATTTT. It translates to CASSLGLPNTDTQYF.

The chain combines TRBV4-1 with TRBJ1-5; no firm D call. CDR1 is MGHRA, CDR2 YSYEKL, per germline. The CDR3 extends over 16 amino acids. V shed 4 bases and J shed 6 bases, with 19 bases lying between them. The CDR3: CASSPRADWAPQPQHF. CDR3 nucleotide sequence: TGCGCCAGCAGCCCCCGCGCAGATTGGGCCCCTCAGCCCCAGCATTTT.

This sequence joins TRBV30 and TRBJ1-1, with 9 bases aligning to TRBD1. The germline gives CDR1 GTSNPN, CDR2 SVGIG (reference sequence). Losses at the gene ends were 3 bases for V and 6 bases for J; bases not matched to a gene: 11. The CDR3 loop spans 15 amino acids. The CDR3 DNA reads as TGTGCCTGGAGAACACCGGGACAGGGCTCCGCTGAAGCTTTCTTT. Its translation is CAWRTPGQGSAEAFF.

The table lists this clone with a count of one. A much larger clone lies one base from this, so it may be a read error. V gene TRBV2 combines with J gene TRBJ2-7; 12 bases map to TRBD2. Trimming removed 4 bases from V and 0 bases from J; junction bases left unmatched: 1. The CDR3 totals 15 residues. Germline CDR1 is SNHLY and CDR2 is FYNNEI. The CDR3 DNA reads TGTGCCAGCAGTGCGACTAGCGGGAGCTCCTACGAGCAGTACTTC. Translated: CASSATSGSSYEQYF.

The V gene is TRBV19, the J gene TRBJ2-7; D is uncertain. This CDR3 has 13 residues. Trimming removed 1 base from V and 3 bases from J, with 7 bases in between. The V gene's germline CDR1 is LNHDA and CDR2 SQIVND (reference sequence). The CDR3 sequence: CASSIVAGYEQYF. CDR3 DNA sequence: TGTGCCAGTAGTATAGTGGCCGGCTACGAGCAGTACTTC.

This clone showed up just a few times. The chain recombines TRBV7-9 with TRBJ1-5; tentative D call: TRBD1 (5 bases). This CDR3 spans 15 amino acids. The germline gives CDR1 SEHNR, CDR2 FQNEAQ (reference sequence). The V and J ends lost 0 bases and 1 base respectively, with 7 bases between them. Here the CDR3 DNA reads TGTGCCAGCAGCTTAGCCGGGGGAAGCAATCAGCCCCAGCATTTT. Translating gives CASSLAGGSNQPQHF.

The V and J genes are TRBV9 and TRBJ2-1, with 13 bases identical to TRBD2. This CDR3 has 16 amino acids. From germline, CDR1 is SGDLS and CDR2 YYNGEE. V was clipped by 3 bases and J by 7 bases; unmatched bases: 7. CDR3 nucleotides: TGTGCCAGCAGCGGACTAGGACTAGCGGGAGCAAATGAGCAGTTCTTC. Translated, it gives CASSGLGLAGANEQFF.

DNA of the CDR3: TGTGCCAGCAGCCCAGCTGGACAGGGGTATGAGACCCAGTACTTC. Its translation: CASSPAGQGYETQYF. The V gene is TRBV7-2, the J gene TRBJ2-5; 9 positions agree with TRBD1. The CDR3 sequence is 15 residues long. V gave up 5 bases and J gave up 5 bases; unmatched junction bases: 9. The germline gives CDR1 SGHTA, CDR2 FQGNSA.

This chain uses TRBV5-1 with TRBJ1-1; D gene unclear. With 0 bases removed from V and 8 bases from J, the gap between germline ends came to 8 bases. The CDR3 has 12 amino acids. Per the germline V gene, CDR1 is SGHRS and CDR2 is YFSETQ. For the CDR3, the DNA is TGCGCCAGCAGCTTGGCCGCAGAGGAAGCTTTCTTT. This gives the protein CASSLAAEEAFF.

V gene TRBV25-1 combines with J gene TRBJ1-2, with 9 nucleotides matching TRBD1. Germline assignment: CDR1 MGHDK and CDR2 SYGVNS. V dropped 3 bases and J dropped 3; count of bases not matched to a gene: 5. CDR3 length: 15 residues. The CDR3 nucleotides read TGTGCCAGCAGTGATCCCCGGACAGGGGACTATGGCTACACCTTC. Translation: CASSDPRTGDYGYTF.

About this clone: A read error may produce the germline difference seen at one junction end. J is TRBJ1-5 and V is TRBV28, with 9 bases aligning to TRBD1. The CDR3 contains 15 residues. The germline gives CDR1 MDHEN, CDR2 SYDVKM. The CDR3 loop reads CVSRTGARSNQPQHF. Here the CDR3 DNA reads TGTGTCAGCAGGACAGGGGCCCGTAGCAATCAGCCCCAGCATTTT.

This sequence joins TRBV11-3 and TRBJ2-3; no definite D call. Per germline, CDR1 SGHNT and CDR2 YENEEA. The CDR3 runs to 12 residues. Trimming removed 1 base at V and 4 bases at J, with 3 bases between. CDR3 residues: CASSLVADTQYF. In DNA form, the CDR3 reads TGTGCCAGCAGCTTAGTGGCAGATACGCAGTATTTT. Based on the CDR3 plus reference TRBV11-3 and TRBJ2-3, the full variable domain is EAGVVQSPRYKIIEKKQPVAFWCNPISGHNTLYWYLQNLGQGPELLIRYENEEAVDDSQLPKDRFSAERLKGVDSTLKIQPAELGDSAVYLCASSLVADTQYFGPGTRLTVL.

This chain joins TRBV15 and TRBJ1-1; D is unresolved. V was shortened by 0 bases and J by 6 bases, with 17 bases between the two germline ends. The CDR3 consists of 16 residues. Germline CDR1 is LNHNV and CDR2 is YYDKDF (reference sequence). CDR3 sequence (DNA): TGTGCCACCAGCAGAGATAACGGGGTTTACTTTGCTGAAGCTTTCTTT. Residues: CATSRDNGVYFAEAFF.

This CDR3 is CASSELAADTQYF. In DNA, the CDR3 is TGTGCCAGCAGTGAACTAGCGGCAGATACGCAGTATTTT. J is TRBJ2-3 and V is TRBV25-1; 7 bases fit TRBD2. The V gene's germline CDR1 is MGHDK and CDR2 SYGVNS. This CDR3 comprises 13 residues. The junction had 0 bases not matched to a gene; V was cut back by 2 bases and J by 4 bases.

The genes are TRBV6-1 and TRBJ1-2; D not resolved. Trimming removed 5 bases from V and 2 bases from J, with 9 bases in between. In germline, CDR1 is MNHNS, CDR2 SASEGT. The CDR3 covers 13 residues. CDR3 coding DNA: TGTGCCAGCAGTCCGGGTGTGAACTATGGCTACACCTTC. This codes for CASSPGVNYGYTF.